The source of this T cell receptor (beta chain) is a study of chemoradiotherapy in HPV16-positive cancers (dated by TCRdb to the early 2020s). For context, the study as a whole: Candidate HPV-specific T-cell clones and common TCR motifs were defined by functional T-cell assays performed on cells from two HPV16-positive patients. Whether T-cell immunity against the HPV oncoproteins E6 and E7 changes during chemoradiotherapy and whether survival is affected by this immunity were examined in the study. The candidate HPV-specific TCRs and motifs were subsequently tracked in TCR repertoires obtained from approximately 91 patients with HPV-related cancers.

Counted from cysteine to phenylalanine, this CDR3 has 14 amino acids. Only the CDR3 DNA is retained, 42 bases long and in frame from the first base. Looking up the germline V gene yields CDR1 LGHNA and CDR2 YSLEER. Trimming accounts for 3 bases at V and 2 bases at J, while the number of junction bases matched to no gene is 3. Here is what the overall study found, with its caveats: In HPV16-positive patients, expansion of HPV-responsive T cells during chemoradiotherapy was found to be associated with improved recurrence-free survival. The survival association was reported for HPV16-positive patients, and the functional definition of HPV-specific T cells was derived from only two HPV16-positive patients. Expansion of candidate HPV-specific clones and E7-related TCR motifs was observed in the tumor microenvironment during treatment, whereas no such expansion was observed for non-HPV-specific T cells.

Library preparation employed the immunoSEQ multiplex PCR assay. Entries here come from immuneACCESS through TCRdb and include only in-frame sequences with V and J called. Some clones fail to appear in such tables; in the studies checked, an unresolved V gene covers under half of the shortfall, and the cause of the remainder is unknown. The sample records 5,000 to 5,500 clones, just under 80% of which are singletons. The top ten clones comprise under 20% of the sample. Repertoires were sampled repeatedly over the course of chemoradiotherapy so that clonal expansion in the tumor microenvironment could be followed. Worth noting for this clone: Its antigen is not yet known. Base quality data are lacking; no much larger clone is found one base away.

This specimen was taken from a patient who underwent chemoradiotherapy. The chain couples TRBV4-3 to TRBJ1-2, and 7 junction bases match TRBD1. This TCR came from a human donor with HPV-associated anogenital cancer. The sequenced DNA is TGCGCCAGCAGCCAGGGACAGTTAAACTATGGCTACACCTTC. This sequence encodes CASSQGQLNYGYTF.